This TCR beta chain was identified during a study of T cell repertoires in cytomegalovirus infection. Study details: Recently identified HLA-C-restricted CMV epitopes were among the peptides used. Indications of both CMV infection and matching HLA type were provided by public TCR beta signatures.

This CDR3 has 13 amino acids. Per the germline V gene, CDR1 is MDHEN and CDR2 is SYDVKM. V shed 6 bases and J shed 7 bases, with 12 bases lying between them. In regard to this clonotype: What it recognizes is unknown.

One entry per CDR3 protein results from TCRdb running MiXCR on the reads. The sample includes roughly 280,000 distinct CDR3 sequences, 22% seen only once; the top ten take about 20%. This rearrangement joins TRBV28 to TRBJ2-2; D is uncertain. The TCR sequence derives from a human donor in good health (CMV status not recorded). Some clones in this sample may be carry-over from other donors' samples. The material was cultured PBMCs, obtained from culture after CMV antigen stimulation. This CDR3 is CASSPPWVGELFF. The CDR3 DNA is TGTGCCAGCAGCCCCCCCTGGGTCGGGGAGCTGTTTTTT.